This passage covers 23 T cell receptor beta chains from one sample sequenced in a study of metastatic and nonmetastatic thyroid tumors. TCRdb redid the clone calls on the PCR reads using MiXCR. This sample yields approximately 20,000 clones, of which roughly 33% are seen a single time; about 20% belongs to the top ten. Prior to thyroid surgery, none of the patients had received any treatment. The sequencing sample was made of adjacent normal tissue. All receptors derive from a female donor with papillary thyroid cancer or a benign thyroid nodule (not recorded which). Some clones in this sample may be carry-over from other donors' samples.

This clone was seen a handful of times. The chain uses TRBV6-4 and TRBJ1-4, with D possibly matching TRBD1 (6 bases). CDR3 length equals 16 residues. CDR1 MRHNA and CDR2 SNTAGT come from the germline V gene. V lost 5 bases and J lost 8, with 21 bases in between. The CDR3 loop reads CASSSGGRGAREKLFF. For the CDR3, the DNA is TGTGCCAGCAGTTCCGGTGGGCGGGGGGCACGGGAAAAACTGTTTTTT.

This clone has more than one count but fewer than ten. The chain joins TRBV6-6 to TRBJ1-2, with unresolved D. The germline CDR1 and CDR2 sequences are MNHNY and SVGAGI (reference sequence). With 0 bases removed from V and 4 bases from J, the gap between germline ends came to 15 bases. This CDR3 spans 16 amino acids. The CDR3 loop reads CASSYSRRQVVYGYTF. Here the CDR3 DNA reads TGTGCCAGCAGTTACTCTAGGAGACAAGTAGTCTATGGCTACACCTTC.

This clone is labeled medium-sized. This sequence joins TRBV12-3 or TRBV12-4 and TRBJ2-5; 7 bases are shared with TRBD2. The V gene end was trimmed by 6 bases and the J gene end by 5 bases; junction bases not matched to a gene: 9. This CDR3 contains 14 residues. CDR3 protein: CASRPTAGRETQYF. DNA for the CDR3: TGTGCCAGCAGACCTACAGCGGGGAGGGAGACCCAGTACTTC.

CDR3 loop: CASSPPGYQETQYF. Written as DNA, the CDR3 is TGTGCCAGCAGCCCGCCCGGGTACCAAGAGACCCAGTACTTC. The chain has TRBV6-1 and TRBJ2-5; D uncertain. V lost 6 bases to trimming and J lost 0 bases, with 11 bases between them. The CDR3 length is 14 residues. Germline-derived CDR1 and CDR2 are MNHNS and SASEGT.

The chain joins TRBV11-2 to TRBJ2-1; 12 bases agree with TRBD2. Germline assignment: CDR1 SGHAT and CDR2 FQNNGV. After removal of 1 base from V and 9 bases from J, the junction contained 10 bases not matched to a gene. The CDR3 has 17 amino acids. In nucleotides, the CDR3 is TGTGCCAGCAGCTTAGTCCCTAGCGGGAGGGCCCACGGTGAGCAGTTCTTC. Protein: CASSLVPSGRAHGEQFF.

A few counts support this clone. V and J are TRBV27 and TRBJ1-2; D remains unclear. Germline V gives CDR1 MNHEY, CDR2 SMNVEV (reference sequence). This CDR3 contains 11 residues. Trimming removed 6 bases from V and 10 bases from J, with 12 bases in between. The CDR3 is CASSSNIVYTF. The CDR3 region has the DNA TGTGCCAGCAGCTCTAACATAGTCTACACCTTC.

Comment on this clone: Relative to the germline gene, one junction end is altered; a read error may explain this. The chain combines TRBV6-5 with TRBJ1-1; D might be TRBD1 (6 bases). Germline lookup yields CDR1 MNHEY and CDR2 SVGAGI. This CDR3 has 14 residues. CDR3 sequence: CASSDSAEGDEAFF. The CDR3 DNA reads as TGTGCCAGCAGTGACTCAGCAGAGGGGGATGAAGCTTTCTTT.

V is TRBV5-1 and J is TRBJ2-5, with D possibly being TRBD1 (5 bases). The CDR3 is made up of 14 amino acids. V lost 6 bases to trimming and J lost 1 base, with 13 bases between them. Germline V lookup: CDR1 SGHRS, CDR2 YFSETQ. The CDR3 region is CASTGQNGQETQYF. In DNA form, the CDR3 reads TGCGCCAGCACTGGACAAAATGGCCAAGAGACCCAGTACTTC.

By share, this clone counts as medium-sized. The genes are TRBV2 and TRBJ2-3; possible D gene TRBD1, 6 bases. V was trimmed by 6 bases and J by 2 bases, leaving 12 bases between them. The CDR3 contains 14 residues. Germline V gives CDR1 SNHLY, CDR2 FYNNEI. The CDR3 nucleotides read TGTGCCAGCAGAGCCAGGGGTAACACAGATACGCAGTATTTT. This encodes CASRARGNTDTQYF. Full variable domain (remainder filled in from reference TRBV2 and TRBJ2-3): EPEVTQTPSHQVTQMGQEVILRCVPISNHLYFYWYRQILGQKVEFLVSFYNNEISEKSEIFDDQFSVERPDGSNFTLKIRSTKLEDSAMYFCASRARGNTDTQYFGPGTRLTVL.

With respect to this clone: One end of the junction fails to match germline, which may point to a read error. The same CDR3 is also encoded by other DNA sequences in this sample. This chain joins TRBV27 and TRBJ1-5; a weak D match, TRBD1 (5 bases). The CDR3 length is 17 residues. Per the germline V gene, CDR1 is MNHEY and CDR2 is SMNVEV (reference sequence). Here the CDR3 DNA reads TGTGCCAGCAGTTTGACGGGGGGGAGGAATGGCAATCAGCCACAGCATTTT. This translates into CASSLTGGRNGNQPQHF.

The rearrangement links TRBV20-1 to TRBJ2-6; D may be TRBD1 (6 bases). The CDR3 sequence is 17 residues long. The germline V and J ends were trimmed by 1 base and 0 bases, with 13 bases remaining between them. CDR1 is DFQATT and CDR2 is SNEGSKA in the germline V gene (reference sequence). The CDR3 bases are TGCAGTGCTAGAGTGGGGGCCCTCAACTCTGGGGCCAACGTCCTGACTTTC. This translates into CSARVGALNSGANVLTF.

As concerns this clone: Relative to the germline gene, one junction end is altered; a read error may explain this. The rearrangement links TRBV28 to TRBJ2-1; perhaps D is TRBD1 or TRBD2 (6 bases each). The germline V gene encodes CDR1 MDHEN and CDR2 SYDVKM. This CDR3 has 14 amino acids. The CDR3 DNA follows: TGTGCCAGCACCCGGAGGGGGGCTGTCACTGAGCACTTCTTC. Translation: CASTRRGAVTEHFF.

This clone has only a few counts. A junction boundary mismatches the germline segment, possibly from a read error. Other DNA sequences in this sample translate to the same CDR3. V gene TRBV10-2 combines with J gene TRBJ1-5; unclear D gene. Germline values: CDR1 WSHSY, CDR2 SAAADI. The CDR3 is 12 residues long. The DNA of the CDR3 is TGCGCTAGCAAGGGCGGTACTCAGCCCCAGCATTTT. Translating gives CASKGGTQPQHF.

This clone was recorded many times. V is TRBV2 and J is TRBJ2-3, with unresolved D. This CDR3 region has 11 residues. Germline CDR1 SNHLY, CDR2 FYNNEI. Trimming removed 7 bases from V and 5 bases from J, with 7 bases in between. CDR3 DNA: TGTGCCAGCATTCTAGTAGATACGCAGTATTTT. Protein sequence: CASILVDTQYF.

This chain links TRBV9 with TRBJ2-1, with 9 bases matching TRBD1. This CDR3 contains 16 residues. The V gene end was trimmed by 4 bases and the J gene end by 4 bases; junction bases not matched to a gene: 9. The germline V gene encodes CDR1 SGDLS and CDR2 YYNGEE. Here the CDR3 reads CASSLSWGTGYNEQFF. The CDR3 DNA reads TGTGCCAGCAGCTTAAGCTGGGGGACAGGGTACAATGAGCAGTTCTTC.

Many counts were recorded for this clone. The chain couples TRBV7-2 to TRBJ2-3; 9 bases fit TRBD2. This CDR3 is 15 amino acids long. With V trimmed by 1 base and J by 7 bases, 6 bases remained unmatched. Germline CDR1 is SGHTA and CDR2 is FQGNSA. In nucleotides, the CDR3 is TGTGCCAGCAGCTTAGGCGGGGGGGCCTCAAATACGCAGTATTTT. This gives the protein CASSLGGGASNTQYF. Variable domain in full (rest from reference TRBV7-2 and TRBJ2-3): GAGVSQSPSNKVTEKGKDVELRCDPISGHTALYWYRQSLGQGLEFLIYFQGNSAPDKSGLPSDRFSAERTGGSVSTLTIQRTQQEDSAVYLCASSLGGGASNTQYFGPGTRLTVL.

In its sample, this clone was seen many times. The chain links TRBV2 to TRBJ2-3; 9 bases map to TRBD2. Trimming took 7 bases from V and 1 from J; bases not matched to a gene: 3. Germline loops: CDR1 SNHLY, CDR2 FYNNEI. The CDR3 runs to 14 residues. The CDR3 region has the DNA TGTGCCAGCAACGGCGGGGGGGGCACAGATACGCAGTATTTT. This codes for CASNGGGGTDTQYF.

This sequence joins TRBV30 and TRBJ2-2; tentatively, D is TRBD1 (6 bases). V shed 5 bases and J shed 1 base, with 8 bases lying between them. The CDR3 is 13 residues long. CDR1 and CDR2 (germline): GTSNPN, SVGIG (reference sequence). The CDR3 spells CAWGGQNTGELFF. CDR3 nucleotides: TGTGCCTGGGGGGGACAGAACACCGGGGAGCTGTTTTTT.

The chain has TRBV28 and TRBJ2-2; 12 bases are shared with TRBD2. V lost 3 bases and J lost 7; bases outside the gene matches: 3. Germline V lookup: CDR1 MDHEN, CDR2 SYDVKM. The CDR3 totals 15 residues. CDR3 in amino acids: CASSFGLAGIGELFF. In DNA form, the CDR3 reads TGTGCCAGCAGTTTTGGACTAGCGGGGATCGGGGAGCTGTTTTTT.

The chain couples TRBV2 to TRBJ2-2, with D unresolved. The CDR3 has 14 residues. Trimming left V 0 bases short and J 7 bases short, with 9 bases between. Germline CDR1 is SNHLY and CDR2 is FYNNEI. In DNA form, the CDR3 reads TGTGCCAGCAGTGAAGCCGGATCGGGCGGGGAGCTGTTTTTT. This codes for CASSEAGSGGELFF.

The chain is built from TRBV7-2 and TRBJ2-1; D is possibly TRBD1 (6 bases). V was shortened by 2 bases and J by 8 bases, with 13 bases between the two germline ends. The CDR3 spans 14 residues. Germline V gene lookup returns CDR1 SGHTA and CDR2 FQGNSA. The CDR3 sequence is CASSLTGMGDEQFF. The CDR3 DNA reads as TGTGCCAGCAGCTTAACAGGGATGGGGGATGAGCAGTTCTTC.

CDR3 sequence reads: CASSPDRGDNSPLHF. CDR3 coding DNA: TGTGCCAGCAGTCCTGACAGGGGAGATAATTCACCCCTCCACTTT. The V and J genes are TRBV11-2 and TRBJ1-6; 8 bases match TRBD1. This CDR3 comprises 15 residues. CDR1 is SGHAT and CDR2 is FQNNGV in the germline V gene. V gave up 6 bases and J gave up 5 bases; unmatched junction bases: 6. The variable domain in full, completed from reference TRBV11-2 and TRBJ1-6, reads EAGVAQSPRYKIIEKRQSVAFWCNPISGHATLYWYQQILGQGPKLLIQFQNNGVVDDSQLPKDRFSAERLKGVDSTLKIQPAKLEDSAVYLCASSPDRGDNSPLHFGNGTRLTVT.

The sample holds many counts of this clone. The chain joins TRBV18 to TRBJ1-3, with D possibly TRBD1 on 6 matching bases. V dropped 3 bases and J dropped 4 bases, with 13 bases sitting between them. Germline lookup yields CDR1 KGHSH and CDR2 LQKENI. CDR3 length: 15 residues. The CDR3 DNA follows: TGTGCCAGCTCACCTACAGGGACACCCGGAAACACCATATATTTT. It yields the protein CASSPTGTPGNTIYF.